This entry lists 27 T cell receptor beta chains sequenced from one sample in a study of a mutant IDH1 vaccine in newly diagnosed glioma. The time point is: baseline, week 1 (first vaccination visit). Treatment defined: pre-vaccination baseline after standard-of-care therapy. Profiled with immunoSEQ multiplex PCR; TCRdb holds only in-frame clones, not every one. The repertoire holds around 30,000 clones, with around four fifths as singletons. Source: peripheral blood mononuclear cells (PBMCs), taken from a glioma patient treated with radiotherapy, temozolomide or both. The receptors come from a man aged 45 to 65 with glioma. Some clones in this sample may be carry-over from other donors' samples.

V gene TRBV30 combines with J gene TRBJ2-7, with a tentative D call TRBD1 (5 bases). Germline V gives CDR1 GTSNPN, CDR2 SVGIG (reference sequence). V dropped 4 bases and J dropped 3 bases, with 19 bases sitting between them. This CDR3 region has 15 residues. The CDR3 coding sequence is TGTGCCTGGACCCGATTCGGGCAGGGTGTCTACGAGCAGTACTTC. Translation gives CAWTRFGQGVYEQYF.

V gene TRBV6-5 combines with J gene TRBJ2-2; 8 nucleotides agree with TRBD2. The CDR3 is made up of 14 amino acids. CDR1 MNHEY and CDR2 SVGAGI come from the germline V gene. Losses at the gene ends were 6 bases for V and 7 bases for J; bases not matched to a gene: 7. The CDR3 loop reads CASRGTRTGGELFF. CDR3 nucleotide sequence: TGTGCCAGCAGGGGGACTAGGACCGGCGGGGAGCTGTTTTTT.

The CDR3 DNA follows: TGCGCCAGCAGTGAACAGGGGTTTTACAATGAGCAGTTCTTC. This translates into CASSEQGFYNEQFF. The chain joins TRBV10-2 to TRBJ2-1; 7 positions match TRBD1. The V segment lost 3 bases and the J segment 4 bases; nucleotides outside the gene matches: 3. CDR1 WSHSY and CDR2 SAAADI come from the germline V gene. The CDR3 consists of 14 residues.

The chain combines TRBV11-2 with TRBJ1-5; D ambiguous. CDR1 and CDR2 from the germline V gene are SGHAT and FQNNGV. The CDR3 is made up of 14 amino acids. Trimming left V 2 bases short and J 5 bases short, with 10 bases between. CDR3 amino acids: CASSLTDSYQPQHF. CDR3 nucleotide sequence: TGTGCCAGCAGCTTAACGGATAGTTATCAGCCCCAGCATTTT. Full variable domain (remainder filled in from reference TRBV11-2 and TRBJ1-5): EAGVAQSPRYKIIEKRQSVAFWCNPISGHATLYWYQQILGQGPKLLIQFQNNGVVDDSQLPKDRFSAERLKGVDSTLKIQPAKLEDSAVYLCASSLTDSYQPQHFGDGTRLSIL.

The chain has TRBV7-9 and TRBJ2-1, with 12 bases lining up with TRBD2. This CDR3 has 15 residues. Germline trimming cut 4 bases from V and 7 bases from J; bases unmatched to any gene: 5. Germline values: CDR1 SEHNR, CDR2 FQNEAQ (reference sequence). The CDR3 region has the DNA TGTGCCAGCAGCTACGGACTAGCGGGGACAAATGAGCAGTTCTTC. Translation gives CASSYGLAGTNEQFF. Using reference TRBV7-9 and TRBJ2-1 for the parts outside the CDR3, the full variable domain is DTGVSQNPRHKITKRGQNVTFRCDPISEHNRLYWYRQTLGQGPEFLTYFQNEAQLEKSRLLSDRFSAERPKGSFSTLEIQRTEQGDSAMYLCASSYGLAGTNEQFFGPGTRLTVL.

The V and J genes are TRBV9 and TRBJ1-3; no firm D call. V was trimmed by 3 bases and J by 4 bases, leaving 2 bases between them. This CDR3 is 11 amino acids long. The germline gives CDR1 SGDLS, CDR2 YYNGEE. In nucleotides, the CDR3 is TGTGCCAGCAGCGAGGGAAACACCATATATTTT. It translates to CASSEGNTIYF.

This chain uses TRBV6-1 with TRBJ1-6; 7 positions match TRBD1. The CDR3 is 16 amino acids. The V segment lost 1 base and the J segment 6 bases; nucleotides outside the gene matches: 6. The germline gives CDR1 MNHNS, CDR2 SASEGT. The CDR3 DNA follows: TGTGCCAGCAGTGAAGACAGGGGTCTTCGTAATTCACCCCTCCACTTT. Its protein product is CASSEDRGLRNSPLHF.

The V gene is TRBV7-8, the J gene TRBJ2-7; weak D call: TRBD2 (5 bases). V lost 5 bases and J 0 bases, leaving 14 bases between the germline ends. The germline V gene has CDR1 SGHVS and CDR2 FQNEAQ. This CDR3 has 15 amino acids. CDR3 DNA sequence: TGTGCCAGCAGCGGAGGACCTCTAAGCTCCTACGAGCAGTACTTC. Translating it yields CASSGGPLSSYEQYF.

This clone was seen just once. The chain carries TRBV19 and TRBJ1-5; TRBD1 is a possible D gene (6 bases). Germline CDR1 is LNHDA and CDR2 is SQIVND (reference sequence). Between the trimmed V and J ends, which lost 5 bases and 6 bases, there was a span of 20 bases. The CDR3 loop spans 16 amino acids. CDR3 protein: CASSPSTRGLGQPQHF. CDR3 coding DNA: TGTGCCAGTAGTCCAAGTACGCGGGGGCTGGGTCAGCCCCAGCATTTT.

The rearrangement joins TRBV18 to TRBJ1-2, with D hard to call. The germline V gene has CDR1 KGHSH and CDR2 LQKENI. CDR3 length: 12 amino acids. Trimming took off 10 bases at V and 1 base at J, with 10 bases between the two ends. CDR3 sequence: CATGQINYGYTF. Written as DNA, the CDR3 is TGTGCCACCGGGCAGATTAACTATGGCTACACCTTC.

This chain uses TRBV6-6 with TRBJ1-2; tentatively, D is TRBD1 (6 bases). CDR3 length: 15 residues. V was pared by 0 bases and J by 1 base, with 9 bases between. Looked up from germline, CDR1 is MNHNY and CDR2 is SVGAGI (reference sequence). CDR3 sequence: CASSYSSDSNYGYTF. CDR3 bases: TGTGCCAGCAGTTACTCTTCGGACAGTAACTATGGCTACACCTTC.

The J gene is TRBJ2-7, the V gene TRBV21-1; the table's TRBD2 call for D was not verified on the DNA. TRBV21-1 is a listed pseudogene. The CDR3 consists of 15 residues. The CDR3 protein is CAIGRGGLHPLEQYF. The CDR3 region has the DNA TGTGCCATTGGCCGCGGGGGACTTCATCCCCTCGAGCAGTACTTC.

The chain has TRBV4-2 and TRBJ1-2; 9 nucleotides align to TRBD1. CDR1 and CDR2 (germline): LGHNA, YNFKEQ. The CDR3 loop spans 14 amino acids. The V and J ends lost 2 bases and 8 bases, in that order; junction bases with no gene match: 6. The CDR3 DNA is TGTGCCAGCAGCCAATACAGGGGGCGGAGAGGCTACACCTTC. It is translated as CASSQYRGRRGYTF.

The V gene is TRBV2, the J gene TRBJ2-2; either TRBD1 or TRBD2 may supply D (5 bases each). The ends were cut back, 3 bases at V and 4 bases at J, with 12 bases in the middle. The CDR3 covers 15 residues. The V gene's germline CDR1 is SNHLY and CDR2 FYNNEI. CDR3 protein: CASSDSLGTTGELFF. The CDR3 region has the DNA TGTGCCAGCAGTGATAGTTTGGGGACCACCGGGGAGCTGTTTTTT.

CDR3 DNA: TGCGCCAGCAGCCGAGGACCAGTTAGGACAGCGAACACTGAAGCTTTCTTT. Translated, it gives CASSRGPVRTANTEAFF. This chain links TRBV4-1 with TRBJ1-1, with a possible D match to TRBD1 (6 bases). Per germline, CDR1 MGHRA and CDR2 YSYEKL. The ends were cut back, 4 bases at V and 1 base at J, with 19 bases in the middle. The CDR3 is 17 amino acids.

The chain is built from TRBV25-1 and TRBJ1-5, with D possibly matching TRBD1 (5 bases). Trimming removed 5 bases from V and 3 bases from J, with 14 bases in between. The germline V gene encodes CDR1 MGHDK and CDR2 SYGVNS. The CDR3 length is 15 residues. CDR3 DNA: TGTGCCAGCAGTAAAGGGACTGGGAACAATCAGCCCCAGCATTTT. Residues: CASSKGTGNNQPQHF.

V gene TRBV7-9 combines with J gene TRBJ2-1; the D is unclear. CDR3 length: 15 amino acids. V lost 0 bases and J 0 bases, leaving 6 bases between the germline ends. Germline loops: CDR1 SEHNR, CDR2 FQNEAQ (reference sequence). The DNA of the CDR3 is TGTGCCAGCAGCTTAGCTGCGAGCTCCTACAATGAGCAGTTCTTC. Protein product: CASSLAASSYNEQFF.

Written as DNA, the CDR3 is TGTGCCAGCAGCGCCCCCCAGGGGAATGAGCAGTTCTTC. Translated, it gives CASSAPQGNEQFF. This sequence joins TRBV9 and TRBJ2-1; D may be TRBD1 (6 bases). Per germline, CDR1 SGDLS and CDR2 YYNGEE. The CDR3 totals 13 residues. Trimming pared 3 bases from V and 7 bases from J, leaving 11 bases between. Complete variable domain (other parts from reference TRBV9 and TRBJ2-1): DSGVTQTPKHLITATGQRVTLRCSPRSGDLSVYWYQQSLDQGLQFLIQYYNGEERAKGNILERFSAQQFPDLHSELNLSSLELGDSALYFCASSAPQGNEQFFGPGTRLTVL.

This clone turned up a few times. The chain has TRBV6-6 and TRBJ1-1; tentatively, D is TRBD1 (6 bases). V was shortened by 6 bases and J by 9 bases, with 14 bases between the two germline ends. The CDR3 covers 12 residues. From germline, CDR1 is MNHNY and CDR2 SVGAGI (reference sequence). CDR3 sequence: CASSPTGSQAFF. For the CDR3, the DNA is TGTGCCAGCAGCCCCACAGGGAGCCAAGCTTTCTTT.

The chain has TRBV6-1 and TRBJ1-1; a possible D gene is TRBD1 (5 bases). Germline V gene lookup returns CDR1 MNHNS and CDR2 SASEGT. The CDR3 has 14 amino acids. Trimming cost V 3 bases and J 11 bases, with 19 bases left between them. The CDR3 sequence is CASSETLLDTEAFF. As DNA, the CDR3 is TGTGCCAGCAGTGAGACCTTGCTGGACACGGAGGCTTTCTTT.

The genes are TRBV18 and TRBJ1-6, with 8 bases aligning to TRBD1. The CDR3 has 16 residues. V lost 1 base, J lost 7 bases, and 6 bases stayed unmatched. CDR1 is KGHSH and CDR2 is LQKENI in the germline V gene. In DNA, the CDR3 is TGTGCCAGCTCACCACTCGGGACAGGCGGGAATTCACCCCTCCACTTT. Its protein is CASSPLGTGGNSPLHF.

The sample holds one count of this clone. The rearrangement joins TRBV7-2 to TRBJ2-7; no clear D. Trimming pared 4 bases from V and 2 bases from J, leaving 12 bases between. Per germline, CDR1 SGHTA and CDR2 FQGNSA. The CDR3 totals 14 residues. The CDR3: CASSSLPETYEQYF. In nucleotides, the CDR3 is TGTGCCAGCAGCTCCCTGCCGGAAACCTACGAGCAGTACTTC.

The chain is built from TRBV7-2 and TRBJ1-6; 8 bases map to TRBD1. V lost 4 bases and J lost 5; bases outside the gene matches: 1. The CDR3 consists of 14 residues. CDR1 and CDR2 (germline): SGHTA, FQGNSA. This CDR3 is CASSYRGNNSPLHF. The CDR3 DNA follows: TGTGCCAGCAGCTACAGGGGGAATAATTCACCCCTCCACTTT. Full variable domain (outside the CDR3, taken from reference TRBV7-2 and TRBJ1-6): GAGVSQSPSNKVTEKGKDVELRCDPISGHTALYWYRQSLGQGLEFLIYFQGNSAPDKSGLPSDRFSAERTGGSVSTLTIQRTQQEDSAVYLCASSYRGNNSPLHFGNGTRLTVT.

The genes are TRBV18 and TRBJ2-3, with 8 bases matching TRBD2. V lost 3 bases to trimming and J lost 2 bases; unmatched junction nucleotides: 7. The CDR3 is 16 residues long. Germline CDR1 and CDR2: KGHSH and LQKENI. CDR3: CASSPGPGGYTDTQYF. The CDR3 DNA is TGTGCCAGCTCACCGGGTCCGGGGGGGTACACAGATACGCAGTATTTT.

This clone was counted a few times. The chain is built from TRBV5-1 and TRBJ2-2; 9 nucleotides line up with TRBD2. The CDR3 spans 15 residues. Trimming cost V 6 bases and J 8 bases; bases outside gene matches: 11. Per the germline V gene, CDR1 is SGHRS and CDR2 is YFSETQ. The CDR3 DNA reads as TGCGCCAGCAACACTGGGCTAGCGGGGCGTGGGGAGCTGTTTTTT. Protein product: CASNTGLAGRGELFF.

The chain is built from TRBV5-1 and TRBJ1-2; no definite D call. V lost 2 bases, J lost 0 bases, and 8 bases lay in between. This CDR3 is 14 amino acids long. CDR1 and CDR2 from the germline V gene are SGHRS and YFSETQ. DNA of the CDR3: TGCGCCAGCAGCTTCGACGGCGCTAACTATGGCTACACCTTC. This translates into CASSFDGANYGYTF.

This chain uses TRBV19 with TRBJ2-2; no firm D call. CDR3 length: 15 residues. The ends were cut back, 5 bases at V and 0 bases at J, with 10 bases in the middle. CDR1 is LNHDA and CDR2 is SQIVND in the germline V gene (reference sequence). The CDR3 DNA follows: TGTGCCAGTAGTTTGGCAGTTTCGAACACCGGGGAGCTGTTTTTT. This translates into CASSLAVSNTGELFF.